What follows are 29 T cell receptor beta chains derived from one specimen sequenced in a study of blood T cell repertoires in COVID-19. Measured with immunoSEQ multiplex PCR; TCRdb has only the in-frame clones, and not every one. This table holds 140,000 to 150,000 clones, about nine tenths found once. Material for sequencing was PBMCs or T cells enriched from blood (not recorded which). The source is a man aged 60 to 75 who had recovered from COVID-19.

The chain links TRBV27 to TRBJ1-5; 8 bases are a match to TRBD1. The J segment lost 2 bases and the V segment lost 4 bases, leaving 10 bases of the junction unmatched. Germline CDR1 is MNHEY and CDR2 is SMNVEV (reference sequence). This CDR3 is built from 17 residues. The CDR3 DNA follows: TGTGCCAGCAGTTATACAGGGGGACATAAGGGCAATCAGCCCCAGCATTTT. Translating it yields CASSYTGGHKGNQPQHF.

The chain couples TRBV5-1 to TRBJ1-2; 7 nucleotides line up with TRBD1. The V segment lost 4 bases and the J segment 4 bases; nucleotides outside the gene matches: 4. Germline loops: CDR1 SGHRS, CDR2 YFSETQ. The CDR3 loop spans 13 amino acids. The CDR3 sequence: CASSTRDSYGYTF. Here the CDR3 DNA reads TGCGCCAGCAGCACGCGGGACAGCTATGGCTACACCTTC.

The chain carries TRBV5-4 and TRBJ2-3; D gene unclear. Germline V gives CDR1 SGHNT, CDR2 YYREEE (reference sequence). This CDR3 is 14 amino acids long. With 0 bases removed from V and 8 bases from J, the gap between germline ends came to 13 bases. CDR3 residues: CASSLVPVYRTQYF. In DNA, the CDR3 is TGTGCCAGCAGCTTGGTGCCGGTTTACCGTACGCAGTATTTT.

The CDR3 loop is CATAEPGREYNEQFF. The CDR3 coding sequence is TGTGCCACAGCAGAACCGGGAAGAGAGTACAATGAGCAGTTCTTC. The gene calls are TRBV24-1 and TRBJ2-1; tentative D call: TRBD2 (5 bases). This CDR3 is 15 amino acids long. The germline V and J ends were trimmed by 10 bases and 4 bases, with 19 bases remaining between them. Germline loops: CDR1 KGHDR, CDR2 SFDVKD.

The chain carries TRBV4-1 and TRBJ2-1; possible D gene TRBD1, 5 bases. Trimming pared 2 bases from V and 2 bases from J, leaving 22 bases between. This CDR3 spans 19 amino acids. Germline CDR1 and CDR2: MGHRA and YSYEKL. The CDR3 DNA sequence: TGCGCCAGCAGCCAATTTTCGGTCAGGGCCTCCTGGACCTACAATGAGCAGTTCTTC. Encoded protein: CASSQFSVRASWTYNEQFF.

The chain's CDR3 is CASSPGQANTEAFF. The DNA for the CDR3 is TGTGCCAGCAGCCCAGGACAGGCTAACACTGAAGCTTTCTTT. The rearrangement links TRBV11-1 to TRBJ1-1, with 7 bases matching TRBD1. The CDR3 runs 14 residues. J lost 2 bases, V lost 5 bases, and 5 bases had no gene match. Germline V lookup: CDR1 SGHAT, CDR2 FQDESV (reference sequence).

The genes are TRBV5-8 and TRBJ2-7, with 12 bases that match TRBD2. The CDR3 loop spans 16 amino acids. Losses at the gene ends were 0 bases for V and 5 bases for J; bases not matched to a gene: 6. Germline V gene lookup returns CDR1 SGHTS and CDR2 YDEGEE. The CDR3 coding sequence is TGTGCCAGCAGCTTGGAATGGACTAGCGGGATCCACGAGCAGTACTTC. This translates into CASSLEWTSGIHEQYF.

The chain employs TRBV5-1 and TRBJ1-3; D gene ambiguous. This CDR3 contains 15 residues. From germline, CDR1 is SGHRS and CDR2 YFSETQ. V lost 5 bases and J 0 bases, leaving 12 bases between the germline ends. CDR3 residues: CASSDSVFSGNTIYF. CDR3 bases: TGCGCCAGCAGTGATTCGGTCTTCTCTGGAAACACCATATATTTT.

As DNA, the CDR3 is TGTGCCAGCTCACAGGACAGGGAGAGCACTGAAGCTTTCTTT. Translation: CASSQDRESTEAFF. The chain uses TRBV18 and TRBJ1-1; 8 positions agree with TRBD1. The CDR3 has 14 amino acids. V shed 4 bases and J 4 bases; nucleotides not matched to a gene: 5. Germline lookup yields CDR1 KGHSH and CDR2 LQKENI. The whole variable domain, filled in from reference TRBV18 and TRBJ1-1, reads NAGVMQNPRHLVRRRGQEARLRCSPMKGHSHVYWYRQLPEEGLKFMVYLQKENIIDESGMPKERFSAEFPKEGPSILRIQQVVRGDSAAYFCASSQDRESTEAFFGQGTRLTVV.

The rearrangement links TRBV21-1 to TRBJ2-5; the table names TRBD2, a call not compared with the DNA. TRBV21-1 is reported as a pseudogene. CDR3 length: 16 residues. CDR3 loop: CASSSGAGGSLETQYF. DNA for the CDR3: TGTGCCAGCAGTTCAGGGGCGGGGGGTAGTCTAGAGACCCAGTACTTC.

This sequence joins TRBV6-5 and TRBJ1-2; D unclear. The CDR3 is made up of 14 amino acids. V was pared by 6 bases and J by 5 bases, with 16 bases between. CDR1 is MNHEY, CDR2 SVGAGI, per germline. CDR3 DNA sequence: TGTGCCAGCAGCCAAGCAAAAGGAGGGTATGGCTACACCTTC. Its translation: CASSQAKGGYGYTF.

This clone was observed a handful of times. V gene TRBV9 combines with J gene TRBJ2-1, with 8 bases matching TRBD2. Germline V lookup: CDR1 SGDLS, CDR2 YYNGEE. The J segment lost 2 bases and the V segment lost 2 bases, leaving 6 bases of the junction unmatched. This CDR3 has 16 amino acids. CDR3 loop: CASSVKDGGAYNEQFF. The CDR3 DNA follows: TGTGCCAGCAGCGTTAAAGACGGGGGGGCCTACAATGAGCAGTTCTTC. The whole variable domain, remainder taken from reference TRBV9 and TRBJ2-1, is DSGVTQTPKHLITATGQRVTLRCSPRSGDLSVYWYQQSLDQGLQFLIQYYNGEERAKGNILERFSAQQFPDLHSELNLSSLELGDSALYFCASSVKDGGAYNEQFFGPGTRLTVL.

This clone was counted a single time. CDR3 nucleotide sequence: TGTGCCAGCAGTTACTCGGGTGGGGCAGGGGAGACCCAGTACTTC. Translated, it gives CASSYSGGAGETQYF. The chain combines TRBV6-5 with TRBJ2-5; a possible D gene is TRBD1 (5 bases). Trimming stripped 0 bases from V and 5 bases from J, with 13 bases between. Germline CDR1 and CDR2: MNHEY and SVGAGI. CDR3 length equals 15 residues.

This sequence joins TRBV6-5 and TRBJ2-5; 7 bases are shared with TRBD2. V dropped 6 bases and J dropped 1; count of bases not matched to a gene: 5. Germline V gene sequence: CDR1 MNHEY, CDR2 SVGAGI. The CDR3 has 14 amino acids. CDR3 nucleotide sequence: TGTGCCAGCAGATTGGGACTATCCCAAGAGACCCAGTACTTC. Encoded protein: CASRLGLSQETQYF.

This chain links TRBV4-1 with TRBJ1-1; a weak D match, TRBD1 (5 bases). The V end was cut by 1 base, the J end by 0 bases, with 12 bases between. Germline V gene sequence: CDR1 MGHRA, CDR2 YSYEKL. There are 16 residues in the CDR3. In DNA form, the CDR3 reads TGCGCCAGCAGCCAAGCGGGTGACAGCATGAACACTGAAGCTTTCTTT. It translates to CASSQAGDSMNTEAFF.

The CDR3 sequence: CASSLLTSANTGELFF. Written as DNA, the CDR3 is TGTGCCAGTAGTCTACTCACTAGCGCGAACACCGGGGAGCTGTTTTTT. The chain combines TRBV19 with TRBJ2-2; 7 bases align to TRBD2. The CDR3 sequence is 16 residues long. Germline V gene lookup returns CDR1 LNHDA and CDR2 SQIVND (reference sequence). With V trimmed by 5 bases and J by 0 bases, 6 bases remained unmatched.

The chain links TRBV11-1 to TRBJ2-3; TRBD1 is a possible D gene (5 bases). Germline V CDR1 and CDR2: SGHAT, FQDESV (reference sequence). The ends were cut back, 2 bases at V and 0 bases at J, with 12 bases in the middle. This CDR3 is built from 16 residues. CDR3 protein: CASSLMTATSTDTQYF. CDR3 DNA: TGTGCCAGCAGCTTAATGACAGCGACTAGCACAGATACGCAGTATTTT.

The chain couples TRBV18 to TRBJ2-5, with a tentative D call TRBD2 (6 bases). Per germline, CDR1 KGHSH and CDR2 LQKENI. The CDR3 loop spans 14 amino acids. Trimming stripped 4 bases from V and 8 bases from J, with 17 bases between. This CDR3 is CASSQDTQGLTQYF. As DNA, the CDR3 is TGTGCCAGCTCACAAGATACGCAGGGACTTACCCAGTACTTC.

The chain combines TRBV11-2 with TRBJ2-3, with D perhaps TRBD2 (6 bases). V lost 2 bases and J lost 2, with 14 bases in between. Germline V lookup: CDR1 SGHAT, CDR2 FQNNGV. The CDR3 sequence is 16 residues long. The CDR3, as DNA: TGTGCCAGCAGCTTACGTAGCGGTTTTTCCACAGATACGCAGTATTTT. It encodes CASSLRSGFSTDTQYF.

The rearrangement links TRBV6-6 to TRBJ2-7, with TRBD2 as a possible D gene (6 bases). V shed 2 bases and J shed 6 bases, with 17 bases lying between them. The CDR3 extends over 15 amino acids. Germline V gives CDR1 MNHNY, CDR2 SVGAGI (reference sequence). The CDR3 here is CASSYLSGRGAEQYF. DNA for the CDR3: TGTGCCAGCAGTTACCTTAGCGGTCGGGGAGCCGAGCAGTACTTC.

CDR3 region: CASSREAYGYTF. The CDR3 DNA reads as TGTGCCAGCAGTCGGGAGGCCTATGGCTACACCTTC. This chain links TRBV28 with TRBJ1-2; D gene ambiguous. The CDR3 length is 12 residues. Germline-derived CDR1 and CDR2 are MDHEN and SYDVKM. Trimming left V 5 bases short and J 4 bases short, with 8 bases between.

V and J are TRBV5-4 and TRBJ2-7; tentative D call: TRBD1 (7 bases). Germline V CDR1 and CDR2: SGHNT, YYREEE (reference sequence). V was cut by 6 bases and J by 4 bases, with 20 bases left in between. The CDR3 length is 15 residues. The CDR3 DNA sequence: TGTGCCAGCACCAGAGGGGGGACAGAGAATTACGAGCAGTACTTC. Translation gives CASTRGGTENYEQYF.

CDR3 sequence (DNA): TGTGCCAGCAGTGATCAGGGGGGTGGCTACAATGAGCAGTTCTTC. Protein: CASSDQGGGYNEQFF. V is TRBV6-1 and J is TRBJ2-1; maybe TRBD1 (7 bases). Trimming took 3 bases from V and 3 from J, leaving 12 bases between them. Germline V CDR1 and CDR2: MNHNS, SASEGT. This CDR3 comprises 15 residues.

The chain joins TRBV30 to TRBJ1-4; tentative D call: TRBD1 (5 bases). The V end lost 0 bases, the J end lost 8 bases, and 13 bases lay between the germline ends. CDR1 is GTSNPN and CDR2 is SVGIG in the germline V gene (reference sequence). This CDR3 region has 14 residues. Here the CDR3 reads CAWSVRGVGEKLFF. For the CDR3, the DNA is TGTGCCTGGAGTGTACGGGGGGTTGGAGAAAAACTGTTTTTT.

The chain joins TRBV2 to TRBJ2-7, with TRBD2 matching 10 bases. This CDR3 comprises 15 residues. With V trimmed by 4 bases and J by 6 bases, 9 bases remained unmatched. CDR1 and CDR2 (germline): SNHLY, FYNNEI. CDR3 nucleotides: TGTGCCAGCAGTGGCCTAGCGGGGGCATCAAGCGAGCAGTACTTC. Its protein is CASSGLAGASSEQYF.

The chain carries TRBV3-1 (or the pseudogene TRBV3-2) and TRBJ2-5, with D possibly being TRBD1 (6 bases). V was trimmed by 0 bases and J by 4 bases, leaving 9 bases between them. Germline-derived CDR1 and CDR2 are LGHDT and YNNKEL (reference sequence). The CDR3 has 14 amino acids. As DNA, the CDR3 is TGTGCCAGCAGCCAAGAAGGCAGGGGAGAGACCCAGTACTTC. Encoded protein: CASSQEGRGETQYF.

This chain links TRBV24-1 with TRBJ2-5, with 7 bases aligning to TRBD1. The CDR3 spans 15 residues. V dropped 4 bases and J dropped 1; count of bases not matched to a gene: 5. Germline V gene sequence: CDR1 KGHDR, CDR2 SFDVKD. The CDR3, as DNA: TGTGCCACCAGTGACCCCGGGACAGTCCAAGAGACCCAGTACTTC. Its translation is CATSDPGTVQETQYF.

The chain joins TRBV27 to TRBJ1-5, with D perhaps matching TRBD1 (6 bases). V shed 3 bases and J shed 10 bases, with 13 bases lying between them. The CDR3 runs to 13 residues. Germline V lookup: CDR1 MNHEY, CDR2 SMNVEV (reference sequence). The CDR3 sequence is CASSLDSPPPQHF. For the CDR3, the DNA is TGTGCCAGCAGTTTGGACAGCCCTCCACCCCAGCATTTT.

The rearrangement joins TRBV27 to TRBJ2-7, with 9 bases fitting TRBD1. There are 15 residues in the CDR3. CDR1 and CDR2 (germline): MNHEY, SMNVEV (reference sequence). With 8 bases clipped from V and 1 base from J, the junction kept 9 bases outside the gene matches. The CDR3 loop is CASQKRDRDSYEQYF. The CDR3 DNA sequence: TGTGCCAGCCAAAAAAGGGACAGGGATTCCTACGAGCAGTACTTC.